This T cell receptor (beta chain) was observed in a study of metastatic and nonmetastatic thyroid tumors. There are 15 residues in the CDR3. Germline lookup yields CDR1 SGHVS and CDR2 FNYEAQ. Trimming left V 2 bases short and J 2 bases short, with 10 bases between. With MiXCR, TCRdb reprocessed the PCR reads. The sample lists approximately 30,000 clones, around 3.5% occurring once. The entire patient cohort was treatment-naive prior to thyroid surgery. In its sample, this clone was seen many times. This chain uses TRBV7-6 with TRBJ2-1; no clear D gene. Material for sequencing was blood. The TCR comes from a male donor with papillary thyroid cancer or a benign thyroid nodule (not recorded which). Some clones in this sample may be carry-over from other donors' samples. CDR3 residues: CASSLQTGTYNEQFF. DNA for the CDR3: TGTGCCAGCAGCTTACAAACGGGTACCTACAATGAGCAGTTCTTC.